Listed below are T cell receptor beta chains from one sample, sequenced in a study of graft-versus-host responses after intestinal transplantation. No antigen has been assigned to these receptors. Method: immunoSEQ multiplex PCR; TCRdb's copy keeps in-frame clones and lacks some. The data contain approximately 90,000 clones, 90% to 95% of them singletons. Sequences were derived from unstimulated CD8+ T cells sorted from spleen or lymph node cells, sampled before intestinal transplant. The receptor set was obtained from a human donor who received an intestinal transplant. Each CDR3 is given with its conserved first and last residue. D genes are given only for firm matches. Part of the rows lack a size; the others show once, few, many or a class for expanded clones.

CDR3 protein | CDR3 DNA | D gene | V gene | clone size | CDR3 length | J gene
CASSEQGSGANVLTF | TGTGCCAGCAGTGAACAGGGGTCTGGGGCCAACGTCCTGACTTTC | . | TRBV6-1 | few | 15 | TRBJ2-6
CASSPGTSGDYEQYF | TGCGCCAGCAGCCCAGGGACTAGCGGCGACTACGAGCAGTACTTC | TRBD2 | TRBV4-1 | . | 15 | TRBJ2-7
CASSERQGAYNEQFF | TGCGCCAGCAGTGAAAGACAGGGGGCCTACAATGAGCAGTTCTTC | TRBD1 | TRBV10-1 | . | 15 | TRBJ2-1
CASTPGQGPYEQYF | TGCGCCAGCACCCCGGGACAGGGACCCTACGAGCAGTACTTC | TRBD1 | TRBV4-3 | . | 14 | TRBJ2-7
CASSYSSPGGTEAFF | TGTGCCAGCAGTTACTCGAGCCCAGGGGGCACTGAAGCTTTCTTT | TRBD1 | TRBV6-5 | . | 15 | TRBJ1-1
CALTGVVLYEQYF | TGTGCCTTGACAGGGGTCGTACTCTACGAGCAGTACTTC | TRBD1 | TRBV30 | . | 13 | TRBJ2-7
CASAKQAFSGNTIYF | TGTGCCAGCGCGAAACAGGCGTTCTCTGGAAACACCATATATTTT | . | TRBV27 | . | 15 | TRBJ1-3
CAISETGGDPGYWYEQYF | TGTGCCATCAGTGAGACAGGGGGGGACCCGGGCTACTGGTACGAGCAGTACTTC | . | TRBV10-3 | . | 18 | TRBJ2-7
CATALQSTDTQYF | TGTGCCACCGCCTTACAATCCACAGATACGCAGTATTTT | . | TRBV19 | . | 13 | TRBJ2-3
CAWSAVDNEQFF | TGTGCCTGGAGTGCGGTTGACAATGAGCAGTTCTTC | . | TRBV30 | . | 12 | TRBJ2-1
CASSQEGLAGQYF | TGCGCCAGCAGCCAGGAGGGACTAGCGGGGCAGTACTTC | TRBD2 | TRBV4-1 | . | 13 | TRBJ2-7
CATSRDLPEEKLFF | TGTGCCACCAGCAGAGATCTGCCCGAAGAGAAACTGTTTTTT | . | TRBV15 | . | 14 | TRBJ1-4
CASSAGTHSRYGYTF | TGTGCCAGCAGCGCTGGGACTCACTCTCGGTATGGCTACACCTTC | . | TRBV7-9 | . | 15 | TRBJ1-2
CASSLADGNEQFF | TGTGCCAGCAGTTTGGCAGATGGCAATGAGCAGTTCTTC | . | TRBV27 | . | 13 | TRBJ2-1
CASSGVNEQFF | TGTGCCAGCAGCGGAGTTAATGAGCAGTTCTTC | . | TRBV9 | . | 11 | TRBJ2-1
CASSSTPNVGNEQFF | TGTGCCAGCAGCTCTACCCCGAACGTCGGGAATGAGCAGTTCTTC | . | TRBV7-9 | . | 15 | TRBJ2-1
CASSPGQGEGEQYF | TGTGCCAGCAGCCCCGGGCAAGGGGAGGGGGAGCAGTACTTC | TRBD2 | TRBV11-2 | . | 14 | TRBJ2-7
CASSPTSGGVNEQFF | TGTGCCAGCAGCCCGACTAGCGGGGGGGTGAATGAGCAGTTCTTC | TRBD2 | TRBV7-9 | . | 15 | TRBJ2-1
CASSSAPGQEAFF | TGTGCCAGCAGCTCGGCACCGGGACAGGAAGCTTTCTTT | TRBD1 | TRBV7-2 | . | 13 | TRBJ1-1
CAISESSQGYEQYF | TGTGCCATCAGTGAGTCGTCACAGGGCTACGAGCAGTACTTC | . | TRBV10-3 | . | 14 | TRBJ2-7
CASSQYRMGYEQYF | TGCGCCAGCAGCCAATACAGGATGGGGTACGAGCAGTACTTC | . | TRBV4-3 | . | 14 | TRBJ2-7
CASSQDFREVVNEQFF | TGCGCCAGCAGCCAAGATTTCAGGGAAGTAGTCAATGAGCAGTTCTTC | . | TRBV4-3 | . | 16 | TRBJ2-1
CASSLAGTGTYEQYF | TGTGCCAGCAGCTTAGCGGGGACAGGGACCTACGAGCAGTACTTC | TRBD1 | TRBV7-2 | . | 15 | TRBJ2-7
CATTTSGGSPSYNEQFF | TGTGCCACCACGACTAGCGGGGGGTCCCCCTCCTACAATGAGCAGTTCTTC | TRBD2 | TRBV10-3 | . | 17 | TRBJ2-1
CSVVGGTGELFF | TGCAGCGTTGTGGGGGGAACCGGGGAGCTGTTTTTT | . | TRBV29-1 | . | 12 | TRBJ2-2
CASRLAGGRETQYF | TGTGCCAGCAGACTAGCGGGGGGGCGTGAGACCCAGTACTTC | TRBD2 | TRBV2 | . | 14 | TRBJ2-5
CASSLGPLANYGYTF | TGTGCCAGCAGCTTGGGGCCGTTAGCTAACTATGGCTACACCTTC | . | TRBV11-2 | . | 15 | TRBJ1-2
CASSLTRLNTEAFF | TGTGCCAGCAGTTTAACTCGCCTGAACACTGAAGCTTTCTTT | . | TRBV28 | . | 14 | TRBJ1-1
CASRIETGELFF | TGTGCCAGTAGAATAGAGACCGGGGAGCTGTTTTTT | . | TRBV2 | . | 12 | TRBJ2-2